This T cell receptor (beta chain) was recorded in a study of control samples from healthy donors and cancer patients. V was trimmed by 2 bases and J by 2 bases, leaving 10 bases between them. This CDR3 is 14 amino acids long. Germline assignment: CDR1 GTSNPN and CDR2 SVGIG (reference sequence). This table comes from immunoSEQ multiplex PCR, and its TCRdb copy is limited to in-frame clones, with some not included. The repertoire has over 100,000 clones, roughly 89% of them found once; the top ten carry around 5.4%. The sequence was collected from a man between 18 and 29 years old in good health. The chain recombines TRBV30 with TRBJ1-3; TRBD1 is a possible D gene (6 bases). Sequences were obtained from blood. The CDR3 nucleotides read TGTGCCTGGAGTTATAACAGGGCTGGAAACACCATATATTTT. Protein product: CAWSYNRAGNTIYF.